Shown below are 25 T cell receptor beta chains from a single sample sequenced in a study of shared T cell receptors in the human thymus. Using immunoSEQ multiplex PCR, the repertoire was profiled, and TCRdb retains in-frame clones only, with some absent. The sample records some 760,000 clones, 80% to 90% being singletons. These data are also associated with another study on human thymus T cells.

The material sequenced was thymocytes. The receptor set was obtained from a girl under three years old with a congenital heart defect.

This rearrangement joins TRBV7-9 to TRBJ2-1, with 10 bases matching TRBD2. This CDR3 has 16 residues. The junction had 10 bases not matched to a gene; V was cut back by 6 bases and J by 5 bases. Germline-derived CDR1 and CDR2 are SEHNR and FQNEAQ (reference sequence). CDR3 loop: CASSPKAGGPHNEQFF. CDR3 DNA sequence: TGTGCCAGCAGTCCGAAAGCGGGGGGGCCCCACAATGAGCAGTTCTTC.

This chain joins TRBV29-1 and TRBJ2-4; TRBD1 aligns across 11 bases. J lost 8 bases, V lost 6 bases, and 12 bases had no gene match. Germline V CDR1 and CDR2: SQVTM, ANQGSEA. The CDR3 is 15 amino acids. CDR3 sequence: CSVANGQGARDIQYF. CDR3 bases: TGCAGCGTGGCTAATGGACAGGGGGCGCGGGACATTCAGTACTTC.

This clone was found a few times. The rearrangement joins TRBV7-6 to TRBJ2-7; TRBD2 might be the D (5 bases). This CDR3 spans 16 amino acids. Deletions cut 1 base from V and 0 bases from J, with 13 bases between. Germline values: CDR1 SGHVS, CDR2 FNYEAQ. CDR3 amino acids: CASSLDPGNISYEQYF. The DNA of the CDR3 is TGTGCCAGCAGCTTAGATCCCGGGAACATCTCCTACGAGCAGTACTTC.

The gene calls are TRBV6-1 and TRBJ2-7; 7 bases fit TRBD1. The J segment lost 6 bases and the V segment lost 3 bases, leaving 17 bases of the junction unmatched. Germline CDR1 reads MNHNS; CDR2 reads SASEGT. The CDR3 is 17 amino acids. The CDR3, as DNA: TGTGCCAGCAGTGACTTAGGCGACAGGGTGGTCTGGCTCGAGCAGTACTTC. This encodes CASSDLGDRVVWLEQYF.

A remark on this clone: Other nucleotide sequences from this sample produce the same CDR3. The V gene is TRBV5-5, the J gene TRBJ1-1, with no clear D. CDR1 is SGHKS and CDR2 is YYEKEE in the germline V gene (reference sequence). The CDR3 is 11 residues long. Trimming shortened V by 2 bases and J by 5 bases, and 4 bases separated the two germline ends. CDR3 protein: CASSFGTEAFF. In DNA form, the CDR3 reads TGTGCCAGCAGCTTCGGGACTGAAGCTTTCTTT.

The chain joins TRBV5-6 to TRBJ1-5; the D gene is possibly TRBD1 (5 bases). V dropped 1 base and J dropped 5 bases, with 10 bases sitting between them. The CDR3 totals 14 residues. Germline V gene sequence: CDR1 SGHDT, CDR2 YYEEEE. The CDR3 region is CASSLRQPDQPQHF. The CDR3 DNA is TGTGCCAGCAGCTTGAGACAGCCAGATCAGCCCCAGCATTTT.

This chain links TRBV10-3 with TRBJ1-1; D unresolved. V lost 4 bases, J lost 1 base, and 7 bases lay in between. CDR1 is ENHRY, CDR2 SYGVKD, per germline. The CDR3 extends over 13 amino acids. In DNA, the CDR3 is TGTGCCATCAGTGTGGGCAGGAACACTGAAGCTTTCTTT. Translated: CAISVGRNTEAFF.

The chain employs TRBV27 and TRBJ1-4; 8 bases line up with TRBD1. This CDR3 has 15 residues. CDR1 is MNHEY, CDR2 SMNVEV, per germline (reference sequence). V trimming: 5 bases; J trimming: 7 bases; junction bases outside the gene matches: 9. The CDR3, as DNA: TGTGCCAGCAGTCCGTACAGGGGGAGAGGTGAAAAACTGTTTTTT. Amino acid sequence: CASSPYRGRGEKLFF.

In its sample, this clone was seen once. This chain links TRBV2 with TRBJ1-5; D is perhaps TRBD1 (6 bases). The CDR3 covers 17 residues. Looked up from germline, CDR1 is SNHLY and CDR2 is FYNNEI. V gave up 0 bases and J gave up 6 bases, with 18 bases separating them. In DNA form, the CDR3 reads TGTGCCAGCAGTGAAGCGCCACAGGGAGATCGGTTTCAGCCCCAGCATTTT. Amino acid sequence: CASSEAPQGDRFQPQHF.

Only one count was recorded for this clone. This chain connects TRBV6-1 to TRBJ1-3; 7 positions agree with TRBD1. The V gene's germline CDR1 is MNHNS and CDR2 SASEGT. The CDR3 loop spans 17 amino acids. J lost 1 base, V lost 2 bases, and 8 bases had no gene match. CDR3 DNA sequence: TGTGCCAGCAGTGAACCGGGCAGGGGGGAGTCTGGAAACACCATATATTTT. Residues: CASSEPGRGESGNTIYF.

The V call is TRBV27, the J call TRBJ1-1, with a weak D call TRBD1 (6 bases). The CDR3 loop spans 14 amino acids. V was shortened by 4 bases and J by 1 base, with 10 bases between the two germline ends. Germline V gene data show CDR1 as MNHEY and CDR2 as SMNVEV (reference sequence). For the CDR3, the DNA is TGTGCCAGCAGTTCGCGGACAGAGAACACTGAAGCTTTCTTT. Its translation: CASSSRTENTEAFF.

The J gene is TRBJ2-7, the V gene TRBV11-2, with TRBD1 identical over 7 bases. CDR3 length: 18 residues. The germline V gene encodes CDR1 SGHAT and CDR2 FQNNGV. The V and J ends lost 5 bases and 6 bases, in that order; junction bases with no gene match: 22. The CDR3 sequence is CASSLPDRVVELLSEQYF. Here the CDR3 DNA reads TGTGCCAGCAGCCTACCCGACAGGGTAGTCGAACTCTTATCCGAGCAGTACTTC. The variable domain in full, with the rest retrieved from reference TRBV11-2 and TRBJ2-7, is EAGVAQSPRYKIIEKRQSVAFWCNPISGHATLYWYQQILGQGPKLLIQFQNNGVVDDSQLPKDRFSAERLKGVDSTLKIQPAKLEDSAVYLCASSLPDRVVELLSEQYFGPGTRLTVT.

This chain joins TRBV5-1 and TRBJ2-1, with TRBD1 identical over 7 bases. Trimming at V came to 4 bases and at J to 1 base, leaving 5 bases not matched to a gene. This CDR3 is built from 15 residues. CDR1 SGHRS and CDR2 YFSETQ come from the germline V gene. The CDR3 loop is CASSLGQPSYNEQFF. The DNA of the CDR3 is TGCGCCAGCAGCCTGGGACAGCCTTCCTACAATGAGCAGTTCTTC.

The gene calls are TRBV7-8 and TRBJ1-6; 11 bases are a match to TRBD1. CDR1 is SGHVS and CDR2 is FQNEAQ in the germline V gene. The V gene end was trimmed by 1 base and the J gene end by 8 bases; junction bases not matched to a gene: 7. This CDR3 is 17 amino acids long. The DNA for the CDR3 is TGTGCCAGCAGCTTAGGGTTCCGGGACAGGGGGGATTCACCCCTCCACTTT. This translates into CASSLGFRDRGDSPLHF.

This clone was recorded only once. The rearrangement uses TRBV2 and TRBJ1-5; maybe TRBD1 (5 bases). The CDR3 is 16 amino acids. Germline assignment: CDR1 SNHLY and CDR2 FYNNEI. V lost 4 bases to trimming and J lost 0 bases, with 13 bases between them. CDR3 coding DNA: TGTGCCAGCAGTGGGGGTTCTGGACATAGCAATCAGCCCCAGCATTTT. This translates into CASSGGSGHSNQPQHF.

CDR3: CASSLGRVAFF. DNA for the CDR3: TGTGCCAGCAGCTTGGGGAGGGTAGCTTTCTTT. The V gene is TRBV7-2, the J gene TRBJ1-1; D uncertain. This CDR3 has 11 amino acids. CDR1 and CDR2 from the germline V gene are SGHTA and FQGNSA. V lost 3 bases and J lost 10, with 9 bases in between.

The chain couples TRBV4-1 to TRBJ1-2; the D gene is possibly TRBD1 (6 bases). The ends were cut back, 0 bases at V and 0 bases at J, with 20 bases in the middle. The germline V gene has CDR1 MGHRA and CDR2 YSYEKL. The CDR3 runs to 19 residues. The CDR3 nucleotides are TGCGCCAGCAGCCAAGATTCCCGGACAGCTCCCTCAGCTAACTATGGCTACACCTTC. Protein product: CASSQDSRTAPSANYGYTF.

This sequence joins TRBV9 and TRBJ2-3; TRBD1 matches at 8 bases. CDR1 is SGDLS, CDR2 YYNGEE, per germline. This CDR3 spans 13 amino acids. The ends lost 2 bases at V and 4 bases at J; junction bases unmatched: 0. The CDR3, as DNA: TGTGCCAGCAGCGTGACAGGGGCAGATACGCAGTATTTT. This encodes CASSVTGADTQYF. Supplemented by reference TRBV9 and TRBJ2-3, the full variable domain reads DSGVTQTPKHLITATGQRVTLRCSPRSGDLSVYWYQQSLDQGLQFLIQYYNGEERAKGNILERFSAQQFPDLHSELNLSSLELGDSALYFCASSVTGADTQYFGPGTRLTVL.

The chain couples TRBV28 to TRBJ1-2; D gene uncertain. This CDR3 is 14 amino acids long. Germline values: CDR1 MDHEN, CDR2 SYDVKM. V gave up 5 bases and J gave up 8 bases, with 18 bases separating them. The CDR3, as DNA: TGTGCCAGCAGTCCCCTGAGGTTCGGGGTGGGCTACACCTTC. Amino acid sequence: CASSPLRFGVGYTF.

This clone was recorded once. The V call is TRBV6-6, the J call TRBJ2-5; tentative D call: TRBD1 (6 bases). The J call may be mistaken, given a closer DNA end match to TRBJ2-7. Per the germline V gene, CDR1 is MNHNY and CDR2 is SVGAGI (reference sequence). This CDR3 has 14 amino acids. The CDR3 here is CASSSLSGVYEQYF. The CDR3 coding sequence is TGTGCCAGCAGTTCCCTGTCAGGGGTTTACGAGCAGTACTTC.

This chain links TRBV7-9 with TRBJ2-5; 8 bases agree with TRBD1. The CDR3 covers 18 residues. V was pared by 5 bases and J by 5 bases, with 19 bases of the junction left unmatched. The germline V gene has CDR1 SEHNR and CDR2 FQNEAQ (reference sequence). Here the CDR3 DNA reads TGTGCCAGCAGCGTACAACCCCTCCGGGACAGGCTTGGGGAGACCCAGTACTTC. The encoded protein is CASSVQPLRDRLGETQYF.

The CDR3 spells CASTTSGETYEQYF. CDR3 nucleotide sequence: TGCGCCAGCACCACCTCGGGGGAAACCTACGAGCAGTACTTC. The V and J genes are TRBV5-1 and TRBJ2-5, with D tentatively TRBD2 (6 bases). TRBJ2-7 explains the end of the DNA better; the J call may be wrong. This CDR3 contains 14 residues. Germline CDR1 reads SGHRS; CDR2 reads YFSETQ.

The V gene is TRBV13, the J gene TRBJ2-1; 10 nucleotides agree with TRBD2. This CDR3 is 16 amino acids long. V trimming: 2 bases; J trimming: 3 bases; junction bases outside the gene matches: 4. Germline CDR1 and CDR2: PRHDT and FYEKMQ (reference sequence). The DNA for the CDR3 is TGTGCCAGCAGCTTACTATGGACTAGCGGCTACAATGAGCAGTTCTTC. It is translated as CASSLLWTSGYNEQFF.

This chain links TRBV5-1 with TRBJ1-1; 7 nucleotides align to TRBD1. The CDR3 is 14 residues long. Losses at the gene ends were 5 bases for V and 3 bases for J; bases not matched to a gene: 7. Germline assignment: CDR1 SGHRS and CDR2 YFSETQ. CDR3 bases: TGCGCCAGCAGGAAAGGGGGCGCGGACACTGAAGCTTTCTTT. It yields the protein CASRKGGADTEAFF.

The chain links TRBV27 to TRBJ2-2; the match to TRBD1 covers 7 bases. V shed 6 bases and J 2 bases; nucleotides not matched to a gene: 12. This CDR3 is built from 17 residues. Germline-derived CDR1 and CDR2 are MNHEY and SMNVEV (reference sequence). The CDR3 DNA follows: TGTGCCAGCAGGGGACCACAGGGGATGGGTAACACCGGGGAGCTGTTTTTT. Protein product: CASRGPQGMGNTGELFF.